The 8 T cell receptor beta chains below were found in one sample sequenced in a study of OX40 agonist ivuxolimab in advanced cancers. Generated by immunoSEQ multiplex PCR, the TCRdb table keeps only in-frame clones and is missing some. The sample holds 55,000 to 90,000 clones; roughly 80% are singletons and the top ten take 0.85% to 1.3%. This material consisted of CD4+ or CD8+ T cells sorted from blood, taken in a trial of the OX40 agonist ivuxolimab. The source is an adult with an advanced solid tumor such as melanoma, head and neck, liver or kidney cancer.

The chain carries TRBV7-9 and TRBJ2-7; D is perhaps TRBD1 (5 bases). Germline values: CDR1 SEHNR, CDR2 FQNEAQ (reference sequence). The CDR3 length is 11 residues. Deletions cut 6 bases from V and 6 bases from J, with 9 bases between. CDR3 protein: CASSRGAEQYF. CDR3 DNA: TGTGCCAGCAGTAGGGGCGCCGAGCAGTACTTC.

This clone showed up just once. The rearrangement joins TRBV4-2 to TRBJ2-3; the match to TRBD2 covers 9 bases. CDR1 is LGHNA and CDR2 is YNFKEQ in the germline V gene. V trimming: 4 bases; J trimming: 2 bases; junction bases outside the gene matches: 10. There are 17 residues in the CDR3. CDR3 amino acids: CASSPNPTSGNTDTQYF. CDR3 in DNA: TGTGCCAGCAGCCCGAACCCGACTAGCGGAAACACAGATACGCAGTATTTT.

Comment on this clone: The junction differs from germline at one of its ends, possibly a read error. The CDR3 loop is CVSSDRVGNIQYF. The CDR3 nucleotides read TGTGTCAGCAGCGACAGGGTGGGGAACATTCAGTACTTC. The chain has TRBV7-9 and TRBJ2-4, with 7 positions matching TRBD1. The CDR3 is 13 residues long. Germline-derived CDR1 and CDR2 are SEHNR and FQNEAQ (reference sequence).

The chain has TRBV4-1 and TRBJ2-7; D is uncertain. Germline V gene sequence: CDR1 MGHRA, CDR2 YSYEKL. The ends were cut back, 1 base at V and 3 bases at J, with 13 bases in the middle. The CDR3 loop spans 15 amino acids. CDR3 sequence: CASSQVPDTNYEQYF. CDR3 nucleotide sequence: TGCGCCAGCAGCCAAGTCCCCGACACAAACTACGAGCAGTACTTC.

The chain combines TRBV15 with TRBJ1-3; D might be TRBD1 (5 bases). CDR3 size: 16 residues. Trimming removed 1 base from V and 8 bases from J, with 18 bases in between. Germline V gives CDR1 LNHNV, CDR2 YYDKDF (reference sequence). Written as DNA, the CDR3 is TGTGCCACCAGCAGAGTCCCGGGGCTCAGTAGGGACACCATATATTTT. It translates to CATSRVPGLSRDTIYF.

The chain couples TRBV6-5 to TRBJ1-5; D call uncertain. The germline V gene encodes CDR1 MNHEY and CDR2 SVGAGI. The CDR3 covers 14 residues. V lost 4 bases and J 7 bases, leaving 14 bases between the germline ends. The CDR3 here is CASSSRKFDQPQHF. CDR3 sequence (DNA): TGTGCCAGCAGTTCCCGAAAATTTGACCAGCCCCAGCATTTT.

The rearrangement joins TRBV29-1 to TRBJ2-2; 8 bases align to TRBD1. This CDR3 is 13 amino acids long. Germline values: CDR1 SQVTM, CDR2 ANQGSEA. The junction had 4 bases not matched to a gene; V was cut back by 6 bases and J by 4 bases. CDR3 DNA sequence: TGCAGCGTCGTGACAGGGGCCACCGGGGAGCTGTTTTTT. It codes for CSVVTGATGELFF.

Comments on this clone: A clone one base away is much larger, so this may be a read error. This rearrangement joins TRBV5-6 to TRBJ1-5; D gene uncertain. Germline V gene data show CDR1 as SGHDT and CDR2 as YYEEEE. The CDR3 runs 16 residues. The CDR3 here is CASTEFTKGANQPRHF. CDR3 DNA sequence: TGTGCCAGCACCGAATTTACAAAGGGCGCTAATCAGCCCCGGCATTTT. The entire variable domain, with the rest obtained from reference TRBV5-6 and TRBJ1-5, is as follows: DAGVTQSPTHLIKTRGQQVTLRCSPKSGHDTVSWYQQALGQGPQFIFQYYEEEERQRGNFPDRFSGHQFPNYSSELNVNALLLGDSALYLCASTEFTKGANQPRHFGDGTRLSIL.